This entry is about one T cell receptor beta chain. Its antigen is unidentified. This specimen belongs to a study of OX40 agonist ivuxolimab in advanced cancers. Whole-study context: Ivuxolimab is an agonistic anti-OX40 (CD134) antibody, and patients were treated with it. Dose-escalation cases comprised hepatocellular carcinoma, melanoma, renal cell or head and neck cancer. Study-wide findings and caveats: By week 6 at 0.1 to 3.0 mg/kg, blood CD4+ and CD8+ T cells had expanded clonally.

Germline CDR1 reads MNHEY; CDR2 reads SVGAGI. The CDR3 loop spans 14 amino acids. V shed 6 bases and J 7 bases; nucleotides not matched to a gene: 5. Assay used: immunoSEQ multiplex PCR; TCRdb lists only in-frame clones, some missing. The sample has tens of thousands of clones, about nine tenths seen once; the top ten hold approximately 14%. The TCR comes from an adult with an advanced solid tumor such as melanoma, head and neck, liver or kidney cancer. The chain combines TRBV6-5 with TRBJ1-4; 10 nucleotides align to TRBD1. The sequencing here drew on CD4+ or CD8+ T cells sorted from blood, taken in a trial of the OX40 agonist ivuxolimab. CDR3 protein: CASSSDRGREKLFF. The CDR3 DNA follows: TGTGCCAGCAGCTCTGACAGGGGGCGTGAAAAACTGTTTTTT.